This T cell receptor (beta chain) was recovered during a study of T-cell memory formation after mild COVID-19. Study-wide findings and caveats: SARS-CoV-2 specificity of second-wave clones peaking day 37 was unconfirmed.

This CDR3 spans 12 amino acids. Per the germline V gene, CDR1 is SGDLS and CDR2 is YYNGEE. The V end was cut by 4 bases, the J end by 4 bases, with 7 bases between. This clonotype was recorded at least ten times. Its antigen is undetermined. A single record per CDR3 protein comes from TCRdb applying MiXCR to the 5' RACE reads. The table includes approximately 400,000 distinct CDR3 sequences, about 20% detected once. The sequenced sample consisted of PBMCs or a T cell subset sorted from them (not recorded which). The sequence derives from a man younger than 30 who had mild COVID-19 (a few samples of this study predate the infection). Cell type and time point are not known. The chain employs TRBV9 and TRBJ2-3, with D hard to call. The CDR3 bases are TGTGCCAGCAGCCCGAACCCAGATACGCAGTATTTT. It codes for CASSPNPDTQYF.